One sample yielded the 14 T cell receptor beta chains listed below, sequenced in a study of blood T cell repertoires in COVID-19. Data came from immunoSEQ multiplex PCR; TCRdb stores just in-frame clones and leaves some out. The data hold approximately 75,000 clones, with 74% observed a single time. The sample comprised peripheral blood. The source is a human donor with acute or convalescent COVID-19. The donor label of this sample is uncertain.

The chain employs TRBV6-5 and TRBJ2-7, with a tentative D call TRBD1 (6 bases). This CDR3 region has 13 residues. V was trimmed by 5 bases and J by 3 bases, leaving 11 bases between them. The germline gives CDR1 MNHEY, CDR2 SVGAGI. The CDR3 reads CASSKLQGYEQYV. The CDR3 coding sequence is TGTGCCAGCAGTAAGTTACAGGGCTACGAGCAGTACGTC.

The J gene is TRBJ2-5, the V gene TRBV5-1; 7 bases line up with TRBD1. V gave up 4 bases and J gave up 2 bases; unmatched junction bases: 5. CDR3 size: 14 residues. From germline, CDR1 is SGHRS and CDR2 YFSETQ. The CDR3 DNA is TGCGCCAGCAGCACGGGACAGCCACAAGAGACCCAGTACTTC. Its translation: CASSTGQPQETQYF.

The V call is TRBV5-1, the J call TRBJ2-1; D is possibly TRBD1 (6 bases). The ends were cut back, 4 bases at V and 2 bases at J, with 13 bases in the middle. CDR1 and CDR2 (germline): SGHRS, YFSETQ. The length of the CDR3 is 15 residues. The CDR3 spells CASSIQGTAYNEQFF. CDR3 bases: TGCGCCAGCAGCATACAGGGCACGGCCTACAATGAGCAGTTCTTC.

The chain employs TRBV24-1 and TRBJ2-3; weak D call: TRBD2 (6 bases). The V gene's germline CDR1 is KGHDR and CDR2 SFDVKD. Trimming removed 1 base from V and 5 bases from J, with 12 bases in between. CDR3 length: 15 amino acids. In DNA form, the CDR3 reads TGTGCCACCAGTGATTTCGGCGGGGTAAAAGATACGCAGTATTTT. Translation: CATSDFGGVKDTQYF.

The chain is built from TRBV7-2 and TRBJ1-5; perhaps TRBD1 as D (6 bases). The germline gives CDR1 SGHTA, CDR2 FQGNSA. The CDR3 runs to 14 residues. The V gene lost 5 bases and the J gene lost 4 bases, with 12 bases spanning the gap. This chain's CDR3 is CASSRGQQNQPQHF. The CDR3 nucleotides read TGTGCCAGCAGCCGCGGACAGCAGAATCAGCCCCAGCATTTT.

The CDR3 bases are TGTGCCAGCAGCTTGGAGAGAGCCGGGGAGCTGTTTTTT. This gives the protein CASSLERAGELFF. The chain recombines TRBV5-4 with TRBJ2-2, with D uncertain. V was cut by 0 bases and J by 6 bases, with 6 bases left in between. This CDR3 is 13 amino acids long. The V gene's germline CDR1 is SGHNT and CDR2 YYREEE (reference sequence). Together with reference TRBV5-4 and TRBJ2-2, the CDR3 gives the full variable domain: ETGVTQSPTHLIKTRGQQVTLRCSSQSGHNTVSWYQQALGQGPQFIFQYYREEENGRGNFPPRFSGLQFPNYSSELNVNALELDDSALYLCASSLERAGELFFGEGSRLTVL.

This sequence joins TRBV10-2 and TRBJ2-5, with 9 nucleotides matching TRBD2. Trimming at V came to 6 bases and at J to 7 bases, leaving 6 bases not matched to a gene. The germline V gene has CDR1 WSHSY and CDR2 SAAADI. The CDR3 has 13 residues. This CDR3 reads CASRQREEGTQYF. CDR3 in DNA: TGCGCCAGCAGGCAGCGGGAGGAAGGGACCCAGTACTTC.

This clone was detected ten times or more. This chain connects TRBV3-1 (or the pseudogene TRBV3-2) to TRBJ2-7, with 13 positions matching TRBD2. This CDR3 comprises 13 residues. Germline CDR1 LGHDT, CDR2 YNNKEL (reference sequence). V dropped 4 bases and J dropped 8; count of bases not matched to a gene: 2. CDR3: CASSPGLAGKQYV. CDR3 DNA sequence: TGTGCCAGCAGCCCGGGACTAGCGGGAAAGCAGTACGTC.

CDR3 sequence reads: CAWASGNTDTQYF. CDR3 DNA sequence: TGTGCCTGGGCTAGCGGAAACACAGATACGCAGTATTTT. The chain couples TRBV30 to TRBJ2-3; 7 nucleotides agree with TRBD2. Germline CDR1 GTSNPN, CDR2 SVGIG (reference sequence). The CDR3 length is 13 residues. V shed 5 bases and J 2 bases; nucleotides not matched to a gene: 4.

DNA of the CDR3: TGTGCCAGCAGCCCGGCGGGACAGGGGCCTTCTAACTATGGCTACACCTTC. Translating it yields CASSPAGQGPSNYGYTF. The chain couples TRBV3-1 (or the pseudogene TRBV3-2) to TRBJ1-2; 10 nucleotides agree with TRBD1. Germline trimming cut 4 bases from V and 0 bases from J; bases unmatched to any gene: 8. Germline V lookup: CDR1 LGHDT, CDR2 YNNKEL (reference sequence). The CDR3 totals 17 residues.

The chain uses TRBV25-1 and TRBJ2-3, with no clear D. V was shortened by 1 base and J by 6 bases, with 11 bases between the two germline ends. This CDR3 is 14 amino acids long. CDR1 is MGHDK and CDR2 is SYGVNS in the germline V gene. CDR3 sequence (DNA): TGTGCCAGCAGTGAATCGCCCTGGCGGGATACGCAGTATTTT. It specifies CASSESPWRDTQYF.

Written as DNA, the CDR3 is TGTGCCACCACCGCAGGGGGGCGGGCTAGCACAGATACGCAGTATTTT. It codes for CATTAGGRASTDTQYF. V is TRBV15 and J is TRBJ2-3; tentative D call: TRBD1 (7 bases). Trimming removed 7 bases from V and 0 bases from J, with 17 bases in between. The CDR3 is 16 residues long. Germline V gene lookup returns CDR1 LNHNV and CDR2 YYDKDF (reference sequence).

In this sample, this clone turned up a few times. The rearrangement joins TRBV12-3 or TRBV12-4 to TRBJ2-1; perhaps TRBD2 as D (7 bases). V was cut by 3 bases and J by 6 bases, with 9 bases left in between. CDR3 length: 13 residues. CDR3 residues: CASSLGGLNEQFF. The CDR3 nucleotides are TGTGCCAGCAGTTTGGGGGGGCTCAATGAGCAGTTCTTC.

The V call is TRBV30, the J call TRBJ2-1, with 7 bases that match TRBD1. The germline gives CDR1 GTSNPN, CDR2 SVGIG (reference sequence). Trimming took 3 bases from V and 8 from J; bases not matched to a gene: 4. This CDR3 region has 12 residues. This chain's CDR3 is CAWRGQWDEQFF. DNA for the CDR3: TGTGCCTGGAGGGGACAGTGGGATGAGCAGTTCTTC.